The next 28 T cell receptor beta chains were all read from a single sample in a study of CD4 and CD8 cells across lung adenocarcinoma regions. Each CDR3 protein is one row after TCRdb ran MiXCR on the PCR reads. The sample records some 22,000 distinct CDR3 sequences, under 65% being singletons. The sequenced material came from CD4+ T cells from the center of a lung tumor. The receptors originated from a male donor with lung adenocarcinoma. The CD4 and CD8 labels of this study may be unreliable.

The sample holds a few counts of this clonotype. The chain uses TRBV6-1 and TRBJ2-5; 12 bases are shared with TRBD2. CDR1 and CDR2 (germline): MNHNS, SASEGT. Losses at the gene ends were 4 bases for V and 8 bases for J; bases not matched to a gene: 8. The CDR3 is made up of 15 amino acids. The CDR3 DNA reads TGTGCCAGCAGTGCGGGACTAGCGGGCGAAGTCACCCAGTACTTC. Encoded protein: CASSAGLAGEVTQYF.

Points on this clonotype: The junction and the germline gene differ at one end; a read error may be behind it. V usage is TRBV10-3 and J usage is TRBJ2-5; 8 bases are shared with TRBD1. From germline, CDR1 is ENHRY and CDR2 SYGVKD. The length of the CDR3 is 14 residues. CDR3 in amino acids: CAGSGAGGEETQYF. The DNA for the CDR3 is TGTGCGGGGAGCGGCGCAGGGGGCGAAGAGACGCAGTATTTC.

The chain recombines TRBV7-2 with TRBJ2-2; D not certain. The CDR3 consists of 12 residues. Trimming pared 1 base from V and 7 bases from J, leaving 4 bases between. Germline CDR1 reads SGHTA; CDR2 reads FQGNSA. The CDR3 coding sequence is TGTGCCAGCAGCTTAGTTTACGGGGAGCTGTTTTTT. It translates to CASSLVYGELFF.

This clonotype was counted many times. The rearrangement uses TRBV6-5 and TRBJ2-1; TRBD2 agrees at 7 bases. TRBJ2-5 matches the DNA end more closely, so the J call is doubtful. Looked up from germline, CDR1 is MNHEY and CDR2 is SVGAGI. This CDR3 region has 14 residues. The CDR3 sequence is CASSYPGGGETQYF. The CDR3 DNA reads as TGTGCCAGCAGTTACCCGGGGGGTGGAGAGACCCAGTACTTC.

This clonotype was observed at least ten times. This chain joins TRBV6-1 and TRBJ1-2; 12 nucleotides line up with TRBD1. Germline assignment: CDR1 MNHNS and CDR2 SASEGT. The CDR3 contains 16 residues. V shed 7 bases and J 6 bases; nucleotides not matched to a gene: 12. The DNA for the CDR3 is TGTGCCAGCACTCCCCCCATGGGACAGGGGGCTCATGGCTACACCTTC. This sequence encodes CASTPPMGQGAHGYTF.

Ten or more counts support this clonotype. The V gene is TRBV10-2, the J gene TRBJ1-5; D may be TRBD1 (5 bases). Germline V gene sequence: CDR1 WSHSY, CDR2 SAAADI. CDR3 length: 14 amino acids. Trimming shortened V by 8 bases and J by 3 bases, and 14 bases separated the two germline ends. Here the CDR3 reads CASAGSSLNQPQHF. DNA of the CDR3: TGCGCCAGCGCAGGGAGTAGCCTCAATCAGCCCCAGCATTTT.

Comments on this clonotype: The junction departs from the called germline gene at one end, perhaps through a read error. Here the CDR3 reads CASSYSGQGGKNTQYF. The CDR3, as DNA: TGTGCCAGCAGCTACTCGGGGCAGGGAGGCAAAAACACGCAGTACTTC. The genes are TRBV6-5 and TRBJ2-4; D possibly corresponds to TRBD2 (6 bases). This CDR3 region has 16 residues. Per germline, CDR1 MNHEY and CDR2 SVGAGI.

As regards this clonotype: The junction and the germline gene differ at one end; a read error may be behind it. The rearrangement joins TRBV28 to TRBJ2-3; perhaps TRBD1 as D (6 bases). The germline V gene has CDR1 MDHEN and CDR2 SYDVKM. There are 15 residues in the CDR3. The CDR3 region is CAGGPGGRDTDTQYF. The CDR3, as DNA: TGTGCCGGGGGTCCTGGGGGCAGGGACACAGATACCCAGTATTTT.

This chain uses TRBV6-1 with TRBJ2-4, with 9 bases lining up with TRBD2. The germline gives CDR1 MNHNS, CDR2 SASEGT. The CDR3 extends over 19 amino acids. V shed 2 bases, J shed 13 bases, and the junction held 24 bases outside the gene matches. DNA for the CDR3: TGTGCCAGCAGTGAATTCGGCGGGAGGGGGATCCGTGCCCAAAACACCCAGTACTTC. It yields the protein CASSEFGGRGIRAQNTQYF.

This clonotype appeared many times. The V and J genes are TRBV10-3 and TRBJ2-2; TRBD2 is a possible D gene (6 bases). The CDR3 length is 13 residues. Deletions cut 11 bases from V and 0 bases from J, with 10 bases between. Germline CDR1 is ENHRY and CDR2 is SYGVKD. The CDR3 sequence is CALAGTNTGELFF. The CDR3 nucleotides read TGTGCCCTCGCGGGGACGAACACCGGGGAGCTGTTTTTT.

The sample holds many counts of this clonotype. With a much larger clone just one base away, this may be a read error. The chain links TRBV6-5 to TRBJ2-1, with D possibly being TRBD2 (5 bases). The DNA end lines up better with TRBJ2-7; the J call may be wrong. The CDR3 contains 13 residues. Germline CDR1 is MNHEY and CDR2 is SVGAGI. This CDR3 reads CASEIALASEQYF. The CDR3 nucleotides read TGTGCCAGCGAGATCGCCTTAGCGAGCGAGCAGTACTTC.

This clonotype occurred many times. The CDR3 DNA follows: TGTGCCAGCAGTTGGAGTGTCGGTAGTAGCGGGAGTGAGCAGTTCTTC. Its protein product is CASSWSVGSSGSEQFF. This sequence joins TRBV27 and TRBJ2-1, with 9 bases matching TRBD2. V lost 4 bases, J lost 9 bases, and 13 bases stayed unmatched. CDR1 is MNHEY, CDR2 SMNVEV, per germline (reference sequence). The CDR3 runs to 16 residues.

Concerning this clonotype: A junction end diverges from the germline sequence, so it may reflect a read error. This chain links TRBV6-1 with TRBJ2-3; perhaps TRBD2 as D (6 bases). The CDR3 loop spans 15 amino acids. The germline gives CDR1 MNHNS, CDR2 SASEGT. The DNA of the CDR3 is TGTGCCAGCGGTGCGGGGCTGAGTGGCAAAGACACGCAGTATTTC. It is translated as CASGAGLSGKDTQYF.

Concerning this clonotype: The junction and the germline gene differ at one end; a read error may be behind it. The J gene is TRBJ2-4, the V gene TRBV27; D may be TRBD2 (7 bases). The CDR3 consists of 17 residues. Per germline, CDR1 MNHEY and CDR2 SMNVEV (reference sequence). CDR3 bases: TGTGCCAGCTGTGCGGGCCGCGGGGGCTCTGACACAGATACGCAGTACTTT. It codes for CASCAGRGGSDTDTQYF.

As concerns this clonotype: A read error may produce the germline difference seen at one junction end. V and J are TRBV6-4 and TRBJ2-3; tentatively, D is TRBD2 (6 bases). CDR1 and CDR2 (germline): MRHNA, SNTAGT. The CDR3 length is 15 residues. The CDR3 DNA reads TGTGCCAGCGGTGACGGGAGCGGTGGCCAAGATACGCAGTATTTT. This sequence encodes CASGDGSGGQDTQYF.

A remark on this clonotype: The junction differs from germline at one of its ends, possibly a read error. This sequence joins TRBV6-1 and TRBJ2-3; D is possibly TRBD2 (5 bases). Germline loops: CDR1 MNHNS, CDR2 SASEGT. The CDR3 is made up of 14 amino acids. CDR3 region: CASSLFASTDAQFF. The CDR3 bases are TGTGCCAGCAGTCTCTTTGCTAGCACAGATGCGCAGTTTTTT.

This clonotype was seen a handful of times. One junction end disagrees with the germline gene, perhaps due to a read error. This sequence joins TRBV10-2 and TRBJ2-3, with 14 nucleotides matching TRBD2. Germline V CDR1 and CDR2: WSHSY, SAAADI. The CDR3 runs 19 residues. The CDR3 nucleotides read TGCGCCAGCAGGACCGGGACGGCCGGGACTAGCGGGGGCGCAGATACCCAGTATTTT. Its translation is CASRTGTAGTSGGADTQYF.

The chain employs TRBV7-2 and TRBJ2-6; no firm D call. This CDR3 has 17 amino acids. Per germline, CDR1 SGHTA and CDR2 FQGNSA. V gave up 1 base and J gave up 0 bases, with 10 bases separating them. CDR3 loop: CASSLVGSNSGANVLTF. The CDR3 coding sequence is TGTGCCAGCAGCTTAGTGGGCTCCAACTCTGGGGCCAACGTCCTGACTTTC.

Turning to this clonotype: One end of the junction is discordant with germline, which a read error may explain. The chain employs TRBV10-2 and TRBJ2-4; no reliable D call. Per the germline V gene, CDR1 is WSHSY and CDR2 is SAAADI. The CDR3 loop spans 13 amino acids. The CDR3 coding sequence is TGCGCCACGAGCCTAGTTGCTAAAAACATTCAGTATTTC. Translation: CATSLVAKNIQYF.

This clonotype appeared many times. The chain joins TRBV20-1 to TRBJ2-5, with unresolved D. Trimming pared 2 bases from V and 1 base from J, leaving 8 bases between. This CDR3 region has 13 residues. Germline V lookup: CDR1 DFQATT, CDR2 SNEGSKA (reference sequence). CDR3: CSARSLIQETQYF. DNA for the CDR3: TGCAGTGCTAGATCACTAATCCAAGAGACCCAGTACTTC.

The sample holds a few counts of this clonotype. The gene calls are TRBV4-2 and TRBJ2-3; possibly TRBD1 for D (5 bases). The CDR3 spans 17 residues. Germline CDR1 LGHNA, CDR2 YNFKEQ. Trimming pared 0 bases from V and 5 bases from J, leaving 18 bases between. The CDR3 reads CASSQDGRGSPGDTQYF. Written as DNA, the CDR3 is TGTGCCAGCAGCCAAGATGGTAGGGGATCCCCGGGAGATACGCAGTATTTT.

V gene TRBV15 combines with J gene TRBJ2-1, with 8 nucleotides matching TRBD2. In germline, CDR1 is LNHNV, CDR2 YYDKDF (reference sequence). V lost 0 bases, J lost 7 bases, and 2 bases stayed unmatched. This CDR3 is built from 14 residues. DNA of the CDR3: TGTGCCACCAGCAGAGACTCGGGGGGGAATGAGCAGTTCTTC. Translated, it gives CATSRDSGGNEQFF. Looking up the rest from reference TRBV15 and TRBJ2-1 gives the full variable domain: DAMVIQNPRYQVTQFGKPVTLSCSQTLNHNVMYWYQQKSSQAPKLLFHYYDKDFNNEADTPDNFQSRRPNTSFCFLDIRSPGLGDTAMYLCATSRDSGGNEQFFGPGTRLTVL.

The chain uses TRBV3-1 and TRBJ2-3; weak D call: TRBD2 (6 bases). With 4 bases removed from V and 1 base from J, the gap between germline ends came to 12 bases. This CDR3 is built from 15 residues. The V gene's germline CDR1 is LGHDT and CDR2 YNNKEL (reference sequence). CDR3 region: CASSPRRGGTDTQYF. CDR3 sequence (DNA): TGTGCCAGCAGCCCCCGGAGGGGAGGCACAGATACGCAGTATTTT.

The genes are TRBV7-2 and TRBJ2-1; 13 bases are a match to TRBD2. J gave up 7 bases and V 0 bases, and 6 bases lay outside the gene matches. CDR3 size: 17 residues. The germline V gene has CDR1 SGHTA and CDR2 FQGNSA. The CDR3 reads CASSLAGGTSGTNEQFF. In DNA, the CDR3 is TGTGCCAGCAGCTTAGCAGGAGGGACTAGCGGGACAAATGAGCAGTTCTTC.

CDR3 bases: TGTGCCAGCAGTCCGGGGGAGCCTACCTTCAATGAGCAGTTCTTC. It specifies CASSPGEPTFNEQFF. This sequence joins TRBV28 and TRBJ2-1; perhaps TRBD2 as D (6 bases). CDR1 MDHEN and CDR2 SYDVKM come from the germline V gene. The CDR3 runs to 15 residues. V lost 5 bases, J lost 6 bases, and 17 bases lay in between. The full variable domain, in which reference TRBV28 and TRBJ2-1 provide the parts outside the CDR3, is DVKVTQSSRYLVKRTGEKVFLECVQDMDHENMFWYRQDPGLGLRLIYFSYDVKMKEKGDIPEGYSVSREKKERFSLILESASTNQTSMYLCASSPGEPTFNEQFFGPGTRLTVL.

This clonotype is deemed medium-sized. For the CDR3, the DNA is TGTGCCAGCAGTCAGTCCCCACTGGGCTATGGCTACACCTTC. It yields the protein CASSQSPLGYGYTF. V is TRBV6-1 and J is TRBJ1-2; D gene ambiguous. V was clipped by 5 bases and J by 4 bases, with 14 bases between them. Per the germline V gene, CDR1 is MNHNS and CDR2 is SASEGT. This CDR3 spans 14 amino acids.

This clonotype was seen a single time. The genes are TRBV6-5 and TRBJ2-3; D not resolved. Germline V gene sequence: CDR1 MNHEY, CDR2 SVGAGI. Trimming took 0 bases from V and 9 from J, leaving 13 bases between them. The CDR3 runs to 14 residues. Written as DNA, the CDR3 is TGTGCCAGCAGTTACTCTGAGGCGGCCGGGACGCAGTATTTT. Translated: CASSYSEAAGTQYF.

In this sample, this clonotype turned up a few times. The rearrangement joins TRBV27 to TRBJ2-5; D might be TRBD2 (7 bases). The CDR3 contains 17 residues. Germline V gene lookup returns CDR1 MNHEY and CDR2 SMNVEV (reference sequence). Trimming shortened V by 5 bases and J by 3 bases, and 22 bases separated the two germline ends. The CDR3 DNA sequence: TGTGCCAGCAGTGCGGGGCGCGGGGGCTGTGACAAAGAGACCCAGTACTTC. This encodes CASSAGRGGCDKETQYF.